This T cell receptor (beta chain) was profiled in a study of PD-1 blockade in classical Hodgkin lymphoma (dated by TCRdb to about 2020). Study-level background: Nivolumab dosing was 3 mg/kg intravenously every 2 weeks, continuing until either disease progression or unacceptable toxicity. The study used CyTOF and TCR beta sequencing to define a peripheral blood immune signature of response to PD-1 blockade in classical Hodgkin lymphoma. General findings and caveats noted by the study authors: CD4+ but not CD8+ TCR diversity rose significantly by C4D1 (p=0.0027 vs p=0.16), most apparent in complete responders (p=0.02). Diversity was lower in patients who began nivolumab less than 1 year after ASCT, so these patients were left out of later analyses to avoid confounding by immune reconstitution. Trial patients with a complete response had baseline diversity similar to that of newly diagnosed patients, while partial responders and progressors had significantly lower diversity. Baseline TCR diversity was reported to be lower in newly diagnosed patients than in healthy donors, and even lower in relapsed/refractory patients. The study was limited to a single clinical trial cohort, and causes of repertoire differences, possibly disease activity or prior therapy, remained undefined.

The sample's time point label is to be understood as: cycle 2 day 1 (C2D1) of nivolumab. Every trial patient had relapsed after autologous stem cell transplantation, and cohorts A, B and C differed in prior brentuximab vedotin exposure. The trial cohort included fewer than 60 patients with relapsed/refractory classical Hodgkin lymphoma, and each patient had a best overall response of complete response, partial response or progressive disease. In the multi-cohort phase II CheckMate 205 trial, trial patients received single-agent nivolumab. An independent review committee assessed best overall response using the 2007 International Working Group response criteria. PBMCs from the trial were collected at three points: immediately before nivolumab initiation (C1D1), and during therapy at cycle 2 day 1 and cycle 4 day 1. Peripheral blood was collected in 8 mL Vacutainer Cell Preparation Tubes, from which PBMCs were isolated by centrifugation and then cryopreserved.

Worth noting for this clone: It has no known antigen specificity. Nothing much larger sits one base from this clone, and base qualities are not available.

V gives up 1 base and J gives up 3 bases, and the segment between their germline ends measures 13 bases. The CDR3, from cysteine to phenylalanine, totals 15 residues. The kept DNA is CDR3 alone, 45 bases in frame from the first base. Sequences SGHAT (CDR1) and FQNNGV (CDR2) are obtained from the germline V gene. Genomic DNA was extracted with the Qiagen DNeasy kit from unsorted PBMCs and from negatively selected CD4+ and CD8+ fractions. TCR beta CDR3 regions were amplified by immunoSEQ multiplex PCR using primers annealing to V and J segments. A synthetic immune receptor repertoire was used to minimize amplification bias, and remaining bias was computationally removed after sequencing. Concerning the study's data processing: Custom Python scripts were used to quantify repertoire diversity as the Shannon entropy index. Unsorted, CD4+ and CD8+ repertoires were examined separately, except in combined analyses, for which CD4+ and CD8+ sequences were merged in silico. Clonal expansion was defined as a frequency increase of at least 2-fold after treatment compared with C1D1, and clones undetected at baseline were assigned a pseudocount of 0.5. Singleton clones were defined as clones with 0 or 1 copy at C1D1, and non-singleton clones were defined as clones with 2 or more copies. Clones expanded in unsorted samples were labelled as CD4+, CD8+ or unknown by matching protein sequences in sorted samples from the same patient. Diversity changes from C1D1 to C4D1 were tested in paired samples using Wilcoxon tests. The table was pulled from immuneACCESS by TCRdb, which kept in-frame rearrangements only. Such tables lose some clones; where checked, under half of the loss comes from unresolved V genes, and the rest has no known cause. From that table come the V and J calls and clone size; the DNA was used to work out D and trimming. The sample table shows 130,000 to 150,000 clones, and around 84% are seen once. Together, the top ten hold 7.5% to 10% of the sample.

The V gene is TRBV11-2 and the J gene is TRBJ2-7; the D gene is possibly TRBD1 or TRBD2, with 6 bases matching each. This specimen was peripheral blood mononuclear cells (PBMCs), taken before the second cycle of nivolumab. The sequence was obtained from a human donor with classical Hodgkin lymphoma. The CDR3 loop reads CASSLGLRGGYEQYF. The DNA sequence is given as TGTGCCAGCAGCTTAGGCCTCAGGGGAGGCTACGAGCAGTACTTC.